These 26 T cell receptor beta chains were sequenced from one sample in a study of blood T cells in healthy people across ages. The second PCR ran roughly 6 to 11 cycles with a sample-barcoded 5' primer and J-beta primers. TCRdb processed the 5' RACE reads anew with MiXCR; each CDR3 protein has one entry. The table records 1.5 million to 2 million distinct CDR3 sequences, roughly 50% of them present only once. Material for sequencing was blood. These receptors were obtained from a woman aged 40 to 50 in good health.

This clonotype was observed a few times. The chain links TRBV6-2 or TRBV6-3 to TRBJ2-1; D is perhaps TRBD1 or TRBD2 (5 bases each). This CDR3 has 11 amino acids. Trimming removed 6 bases at V and 8 bases at J, with 8 bases between. The germline CDR1 and CDR2 sequences are MNHEY and SVGEGT. The CDR3 DNA is TGTGCCAGCAGGAGGGGACATGAGCAGTTCTTC. Its protein product is CASRRGHEQFF.

V gene TRBV5-6 combines with J gene TRBJ2-4, with D possibly TRBD1 on 5 matching bases. The better agreement between TRBJ2-5 and the DNA end casts doubt on the J call. Germline CDR1 SGHDT, CDR2 YYEEEE. CDR3 length: 16 amino acids. The DNA of the CDR3 is TGTGCCAGCACCCTGGACGTGGGGCGAATATCGGAGACCCAGTACTTC. Translation: CASTLDVGRISETQYF.

The J gene is TRBJ1-5, the V gene TRBV3-1; tentatively, D is TRBD1 (5 bases). V was clipped by 3 bases and J by 6 bases, with 12 bases between them. This CDR3 has 14 amino acids. The germline V gene encodes CDR1 LGHDT and CDR2 YNNKEL (reference sequence). This chain's CDR3 is CASSHSLRAQPQHF. The CDR3 bases are TGTGCCAGCAGCCATTCTCTCAGGGCTCAGCCCCAGCATTTT. Variable domain in full (rest from reference TRBV3-1 and TRBJ1-5): DTAVSQTPKYLVTQMGNDKSIKCEQNLGHDTMYWYKQDSKKFLKIMFSYNNKELIINETVPNRFSPKSPDKAHLNLHINSLELGDSAVYFCASSHSLRAQPQHFGDGTRLSIL.

This chain uses TRBV6-5 with TRBJ1-6; 9 bases match TRBD1. Germline trimming cut 4 bases from V and 8 bases from J; bases unmatched to any gene: 6. The CDR3 totals 15 residues. The germline CDR1 and CDR2 sequences are MNHEY and SVGAGI. The CDR3 sequence is CASSFRRQGDSPLHF. The CDR3 region has the DNA TGTGCCAGCAGTTTCCGGCGACAGGGGGATTCACCCCTCCACTTT.

The J gene is TRBJ2-3, the V gene TRBV6-5; D unresolved. The CDR3 is 13 amino acids. Germline-derived CDR1 and CDR2 are MNHEY and SVGAGI. Trimming left V 2 bases short and J 2 bases short, with 5 bases between. The CDR3 DNA reads as TGTGCCAGCAGTTACACCCACACAGATACGCAGTATTTT. Translation gives CASSYTHTDTQYF.

V and J are TRBV25-1 and TRBJ1-2, with D unclear. V lost 3 bases and J 8 bases, leaving 13 bases between the germline ends. This CDR3 has 13 residues. Germline V CDR1 and CDR2: MGHDK, SYGVNS. Here the CDR3 DNA reads TGTGCCAGCAGTGACCCGGGGTCTGGGGGCTACACCTTC. This encodes CASSDPGSGGYTF.

Many counts were recorded for this clonotype. The chain combines TRBV4-3 with TRBJ2-7; possible D gene TRBD1, 6 bases. Per the germline V gene, CDR1 is LGHNA and CDR2 is YSLEER. The CDR3 runs to 13 residues. V was trimmed by 1 base and J by 4 bases, leaving 8 bases between them. The DNA of the CDR3 is TGCGCCAGCAGCCAAGGGGGGCTGTACGAGCAGTACTTC. Translation: CASSQGGLYEQYF.

The chain uses TRBV29-1 and TRBJ1-2, with D unclear. The CDR3 extends over 12 amino acids. From germline, CDR1 is SQVTM and CDR2 ANQGSEA. The V end lost 4 bases, the J end lost 2 bases, and 8 bases lay between the germline ends. CDR3 DNA: TGCAGCGTTGCCGAGGACAACTATGGCTACACCTTC. Translation gives CSVAEDNYGYTF.

This clonotype was picked up a small number of times. The chain joins TRBV7-2 to TRBJ2-5; 11 bases are a match to TRBD1. The CDR3 covers 16 residues. V trimming: 3 bases; J trimming: 1 base; junction bases outside the gene matches: 4. The germline V gene has CDR1 SGHTA and CDR2 FQGNSA. CDR3 bases: TGTGCCAGCAGCTTTTTGGGGACAGGGGGCCAAGAGACCCAGTACTTC. Amino acids: CASSFLGTGGQETQYF.

This chain joins TRBV7-9 and TRBJ1-2; TRBD1 aligns across 10 bases. There are 15 residues in the CDR3. Per the germline V gene, CDR1 is SEHNR and CDR2 is FQNEAQ (reference sequence). Germline trimming cut 5 bases from V and 8 bases from J; bases unmatched to any gene: 11. The CDR3 DNA reads TGTGCCAGCAGCCAGGGGACAGGGGAAGGCTACGGCTACACCTTC. Residues: CASSQGTGEGYGYTF.

A few counts support this clonotype. The chain couples TRBV20-1 to TRBJ2-5; 8 nucleotides align to TRBD1. In germline, CDR1 is DFQATT, CDR2 SNEGSKA (reference sequence). The V and J ends lost 5 bases and 5 bases, in that order; junction bases with no gene match: 10. CDR3 length equals 14 residues. CDR3 nucleotides: TGCAGTGCTCCTCTCGACAGGGGATGGGAGACCCAGTACTTC. Protein product: CSAPLDRGWETQYF.

This clonotype was observed a few times. V is TRBV21-1 and J is TRBJ2-5; the D segment call TRBD2 is taken from the table without a DNA check. TRBV21-1 is labeled a pseudogene. The CDR3 extends over 17 amino acids. Here the CDR3 DNA reads TGTGCCAGCAGCATACCCCCTAGCGGGGGCTGCGGAGAGACCCAGTACTTC. Translated, it gives CASSIPPSGGCGETQYF.

The chain couples TRBV27 to TRBJ2-7; 10 bases map to TRBD1. The CDR3 length is 17 residues. CDR1 MNHEY and CDR2 SMNVEV come from the germline V gene (reference sequence). V was pared by 0 bases and J by 1 base, with 6 bases of the junction left unmatched. The CDR3 here is CASSLSLGQGGSYEQYF. CDR3 coding DNA: TGTGCCAGCAGTTTATCCCTCGGACAGGGGGGATCCTACGAGCAGTACTTC.

This clonotype occurred a few times. The rearrangement uses TRBV7-9 and TRBJ2-3; D is possibly TRBD1 (6 bases). CDR1 and CDR2 from the germline V gene are SEHNR and FQNEAQ (reference sequence). The germline V and J ends were trimmed by 1 base and 4 bases, with 15 bases remaining between them. This CDR3 spans 16 amino acids. This CDR3 is CASSLDEGEHPDTQYF. The CDR3 DNA reads TGTGCCAGCAGCTTAGACGAGGGGGAACATCCAGATACGCAGTATTTT.

Written as DNA, the CDR3 is TGCAGTGCGTGGCAGGGGGGGCGCACAGATACGCAGTATTTT. This translates into CSAWQGGRTDTQYF. J is TRBJ2-3 and V is TRBV20-1; either TRBD1 or TRBD2 may supply D (7 bases each). The CDR3 length is 14 residues. CDR1 is DFQATT, CDR2 SNEGSKA, per germline (reference sequence). With 6 bases removed from V and 1 base from J, the gap between germline ends came to 14 bases.

This rearrangement joins TRBV5-1 to TRBJ1-4; D gene uncertain. There are 16 residues in the CDR3. Trimming removed 4 bases from V and 3 bases from J, with 16 bases in between. Germline values: CDR1 SGHRS, CDR2 YFSETQ. The CDR3 region is CASSGGLPGANEKLFF. CDR3 DNA sequence: TGCGCCAGCAGCGGCGGACTGCCGGGAGCTAATGAAAAACTGTTTTTT. Supplemented by reference TRBV5-1 and TRBJ1-4, the full variable domain reads KAGVTQTPRYLIKTRGQQVTLSCSPISGHRSVSWYQQTPGQGLQFLFEYFSETQRNKGNFPGRFSGRQFSNSRSEMNVSTLELGDSALYLCASSGGLPGANEKLFFGSGTQLSVL.

This clonotype was seen a handful of times. The chain is built from TRBV6-2 or TRBV6-3 and TRBJ1-2, with 9 bases aligning to TRBD1. The germline gives CDR1 MNHEY, CDR2 SVGEGT. The CDR3 totals 17 residues. The V gene end was trimmed by 4 bases and the J gene end by 3 bases; junction bases not matched to a gene: 12. The CDR3 protein is CASSSAGTGLGDYGYTF. As DNA, the CDR3 is TGTGCCAGCAGTTCCGCCGGGACAGGGCTTGGAGACTATGGCTACACCTTC.

This clonotype appeared a few times. The rearrangement links TRBV6-5 to TRBJ2-3; weak D call: TRBD2 (5 bases). This CDR3 region has 17 residues. The germline V and J ends were trimmed by 0 bases and 0 bases, with 13 bases remaining between them. CDR1 MNHEY and CDR2 SVGAGI come from the germline V gene. The CDR3 region is CASSYSTGNPSTDTQYF. CDR3 DNA sequence: TGTGCCAGCAGTTACTCGACCGGGAATCCTAGCACAGATACGCAGTATTTT.

V is TRBV2 and J is TRBJ2-1; D gene unclear. CDR3 size: 11 residues. In germline, CDR1 is SNHLY, CDR2 FYNNEI. V shed 8 bases and J shed 3 bases, with 5 bases lying between them. The CDR3 sequence is CASLNYNEQFF. The DNA for the CDR3 is TGTGCCAGCCTAAACTACAATGAGCAGTTCTTC.

This clonotype was seen at least ten times. This chain's CDR3 is CASSHTTGGSYEQYF. The CDR3, as DNA: TGTGCCAGCAGCCACACGACAGGGGGCTCTTACGAGCAGTACTTC. The rearrangement joins TRBV12-3 or TRBV12-4 to TRBJ2-7; 10 nucleotides align to TRBD1. The CDR3 has 15 amino acids. Trimming took 6 bases from V and 4 from J; bases not matched to a gene: 9.

The chain links TRBV29-1 to TRBJ1-2; no reliable D call. V was shortened by 6 bases and J by 12 bases, with 8 bases between the two germline ends. The CDR3 runs 8 residues. The V gene's germline CDR1 is SQVTM and CDR2 ANQGSEA. The CDR3 here is CSVGRNTF. CDR3 DNA sequence: TGCAGCGTCGGAAGAAACACCTTC.

This clonotype was detected a few times. The chain carries TRBV6-5 and TRBJ2-5; 7 nucleotides line up with TRBD2. This CDR3 comprises 15 residues. Losses at the gene ends were 8 bases for V and 5 bases for J; bases not matched to a gene: 14. The germline gives CDR1 MNHEY, CDR2 SVGAGI. The CDR3 region has the DNA TGTGCCAGCCATCCGGGTGGCGGGGGTGGCGAGACCCAGTACTTC. Protein sequence: CASHPGGGGGETQYF.

The genes are TRBV12-3 or TRBV12-4 and TRBJ1-5; TRBD1 matches at 7 bases. The CDR3 covers 13 residues. V lost 8 bases and J lost 4; bases outside the gene matches: 5. In DNA, the CDR3 is TGTGCCAGCGGGACAGAGCCGAATCAGCCCCAGCATTTT. Translating gives CASGTEPNQPQHF.

This sequence joins TRBV5-1 and TRBJ2-6; D ambiguous. Germline values: CDR1 SGHRS, CDR2 YFSETQ. Trimming pared 7 bases from V and 0 bases from J, leaving 20 bases between. The CDR3 contains 18 residues. The CDR3 loop reads CASGIWQGHTSGANVLTF. The CDR3 DNA is TGCGCCAGCGGAATTTGGCAAGGGCATACCTCTGGGGCCAACGTCCTGACTTTC.

This clonotype was seen more than once but under ten times. The chain carries TRBV27 and TRBJ2-3; no reliable D call. Trimming shortened V by 6 bases and J by 4 bases, and 8 bases separated the two germline ends. The germline V gene encodes CDR1 MNHEY and CDR2 SMNVEV (reference sequence). The CDR3 runs to 12 residues. The CDR3, as DNA: TGTGCCAGCAGCGAGGTAGCAGATACGCAGTATTTT. The encoded protein is CASSEVADTQYF.

The chain carries TRBV3-1 and TRBJ1-2; TRBD1 agrees at 7 bases. The CDR3 totals 15 residues. V dropped 2 bases and J dropped 4; count of bases not matched to a gene: 7. Germline V gene sequence: CDR1 LGHDT, CDR2 YNNKEL (reference sequence). The CDR3 DNA sequence: TGTGCCAGCAGCCAACCCGACAGGGCCTTCTATGGCTACACCTTC. Residues: CASSQPDRAFYGYTF. The entire variable domain, with the rest obtained from reference TRBV3-1 and TRBJ1-2, is as follows: DTAVSQTPKYLVTQMGNDKSIKCEQNLGHDTMYWYKQDSKKFLKIMFSYNNKELIINETVPNRFSPKSPDKAHLNLHINSLELGDSAVYFCASSQPDRAFYGYTFGSGTRLTVV.